This is a list of T cell receptor beta chains from one sample in a study of OX40 agonist ivuxolimab in advanced cancers. TCRdb's table, derived via immunoSEQ multiplex PCR, lists solely in-frame clones and lacks some. Seen here are some 45,000 clones, 89% observed once, and the top ten hold less than 20%. The sequences come from CD4+ or CD8+ T cells sorted from blood, collected in a trial of the OX40 agonist ivuxolimab. These TCRs come from an adult with an advanced solid tumor such as melanoma, head and neck, liver or kidney cancer. The CDR3 runs from the conserved cysteine through the conserved F or W. D genes are given only for firm matches. The size field is filled for only some rows; it gives once, few, many or a size class.

D gene | J gene | V gene | clone size | CDR3 protein | CDR3 DNA
. | TRBJ2-3 | TRBV19 | . | CASSIRGDTQYF | TGTGCCAGTAGTATAAGGGGAGATACGCAGTATTTT
. | TRBJ2-1 | TRBV7-9 | . | CASDRSSYNEQFF | TGTGCCAGCGACAGGAGCTCCTACAATGAGCAGTTCTTC
. | TRBJ2-1 | TRBV2 | . | CASSRGGRGVNEQFF | TGTGCCAGCAGCCGCGGGGGCCGGGGCGTCAATGAGCAGTTCTTC
. | TRBJ2-7 | TRBV10-1 | . | CASSELRGAGEQYF | TGCGCCAGCAGTGAGTTGAGGGGGGCGGGCGAGCAGTACTTC
. | TRBJ2-2 | TRBV19 | . | CASSMSRGKGTGELFF | TGTGCCAGTAGTATGTCCAGGGGTAAGGGCACCGGGGAGCTGTTTTTT
. | TRBJ2-3 | TRBV5-6 | . | CASSLSRVTDTQYF | TGTGCCAGCAGCTTGAGCAGGGTCACAGATACGCAGTATTTT
. | TRBJ2-7 | TRBV27 | . | CASSLLGSTYEQYF | TGTGCCAGCAGTTTATTGGGGTCTACCTACGAGCAGTACTTC
TRBD1 | TRBJ1-1 | TRBV29-1 | . | CSVELRGEGANTEAFF | TGCAGCGTTGAATTAAGGGGAGAGGGGGCGAACACTGAAGCTTTCTTT
. | TRBJ2-7 | TRBV5-4 | . | CASSPSLGTSYEQYF | TGTGCCAGCAGCCCCTCGTTGGGGACCTCCTACGAGCAGTACTTC
. | TRBJ1-2 | TRBV11-2 | . | CASTKGNYGYTF | TGTGCCAGCACCAAAGGAAACTATGGCTACACCTTC
TRBD2 | TRBJ2-7 | TRBV9 | . | CASSSLAGPPREQYF | TGTGCCAGCAGCTCCTTAGCGGGGCCTCCTAGGGAGCAGTACTTC
TRBD2 | TRBJ2-5 | TRBV4-1 | . | CASSRKLADKETQYF | TGCGCCAGCAGCCGGAAGCTAGCGGATAAAGAGACCCAGTACTTC
. | TRBJ2-5 | TRBV4-1 | . | CASSQGTIIEGSWEETQYF | TGCGCCAGCAGCCAAGGGACCATTATCGAGGGTAGTTGGGAAGAGACCCAGTACTTC
TRBD1 | TRBJ1-2 | TRBV11-1 | . | CASGIGQGPNYGYTF | TGTGCCAGCGGAATCGGACAGGGCCCTAACTATGGCTACACCTTC
. | TRBJ1-2 | TRBV7-8 | . | CASSLPRKTGDANYGYTF | TGTGCCAGCAGCTTACCCCGGAAGACAGGCGACGCTAACTATGGCTACACCTTC
. | TRBJ1-2 | TRBV16 | . | CASGQSNYGYTF | TGTGCCAGCGGACAGTCCAACTATGGCTACACCTTC
. | TRBJ2-1 | TRBV2 | . | CASSGIFGEQFF | TGTGCCAGCAGTGGAATATTCGGTGAGCAGTTCTTC
. | TRBJ2-7 | TRBV13 | . | CASRGGFGYEQYF | TGTGCCAGCAGAGGAGGCTTTGGCTACGAGCAGTACTTC
. | TRBJ2-7 | TRBV5-1 | . | CASTLRWGNYEQYF | TGCGCCAGCACTCTCAGGTGGGGAAACTACGAGCAGTACTTC
TRBD2 | TRBJ2-1 | TRBV6-1 | . | CASSDGTSETNEQFF | TGTGCCAGCAGTGACGGGACTAGCGAGACCAATGAGCAGTTCTTC
. | TRBJ1-2 | TRBV6-6 | . | CASSYSEGEEGYTF | TGTGCCAGCAGTTACTCAGAGGGGGAGGAGGGCTACACCTTC
. | TRBJ2-2 | TRBV29-1 | few | CSVSTGRTEDTGELFF | TGCAGCGTCTCGACAGGCAGGACTGAAGACACCGGGGAGCTGTTTTTT
. | TRBJ1-1 | TRBV9 | . | CASSSTGYTEAFF | TGTGCCAGCAGCTCAACAGGGTACACTGAAGCTTTCTTT
TRBD1 | TRBJ1-4 | TRBV5-1 | . | CASSLGGRTGGFWEKLFF | TGCGCCAGCAGCTTGGGAGGCAGGACAGGGGGCTTCTGGGAAAAACTGTTTTTT
. | TRBJ2-7 | TRBV7-2 | once | CASRPPKEPLPYEQYF | TGTGCCAGCAGACCTCCGAAAGAGCCCCTCCCCTACGAGCAGTACTTC
. | TRBJ2-7 | TRBV27 | . | CASSLSRAYEQYF | TGTGCCAGCAGTTTATCGCGGGCGTACGAGCAGTACTTC
. | TRBJ2-7 | TRBV19 | . | CASSIRDRYYEQYF | TGTGCCAGTAGTATAAGGGACCGGTACTACGAGCAGTACTTC
. | TRBJ1-1 | TRBV23-1 | medium-sized | CASSQQTATANTEAFF | TGCGCCAGCAGTCAACAGACGGCGACAGCGAACACTGAAGCTTTCTTT
. | TRBJ1-2 | TRBV7-9 | few | CASSLVAGESYGYTF | TGTGCCAGCAGCTTAGTGGCGGGCGAATCCTATGGCTACACCTTC
. | TRBJ2-2 | TRBV7-8 | . | CASSFTGAEGELFF | TGTGCCAGCAGCTTTACTGGAGCGGAAGGGGAGCTGTTTTTT
. | TRBJ2-7 | TRBV4-1 | . | CASSQEPGIYEQYF | TGCGCCAGCAGCCAAGAGCCTGGGATCTACGAGCAGTACTTC
TRBD2 | TRBJ2-7 | TRBV6-1 | . | CASSEPGLAVYEQYF | TGTGCCAGCAGTGAACCTGGACTAGCGGTCTACGAGCAGTACTTC
. | TRBJ1-1 | TRBV18 | . | CASSPPRGGEAFF | TGTGCCAGCTCACCACCGAGAGGCGGGGAAGCTTTCTTT
. | TRBJ1-1 | TRBV13 | . | CASSLGMNTEAFF | TGTGCCAGCAGCTTAGGGATGAACACTGAAGCTTTCTTT
. | TRBJ1-2 | TRBV27 | . | CASSWAANYGYTF | TGTGCCAGCAGTTGGGCAGCTAACTATGGCTACACCTTC
TRBD1 | TRBJ1-2 | TRBV15 | medium-sized | CATSRDGTGYGYTF | TGTGCCACCAGCAGAGATGGGACAGGCTATGGCTACACCTTC
. | TRBJ1-2 | TRBV29-1 | few | CSVVGEFYGYTF | TGCAGCGTTGTAGGGGAGTTCTATGGCTACACCTTC
. | TRBJ1-5 | TRBV19 | few | CASSVDSPSNQPQHF | TGTGCCAGTAGTGTTGACAGTCCTAGCAATCAGCCCCAGCATTTT
TRBD1 | TRBJ2-2 | TRBV5-6 | . | CASSPWGTGNTGELFF | TGTGCCAGCAGCCCTTGGGGGACAGGGAACACCGGGGAGCTGTTTTTT
. | TRBJ1-4 | TRBV7-3 | . | CASSFGGANEKLFF | TGTGCCAGCAGCTTTGGGGGAGCGAATGAAAAACTGTTTTTT
TRBD1 | TRBJ1-4 | TRBV7-9 | . | CASSSSRTGGNEKLFF | TGTGCCAGCAGCTCGAGTAGGACAGGGGGGAATGAAAAACTGTTTTTT
. | TRBJ2-1 | TRBV15 | . | CATSRDKAYEQFF | TGTGCCACCAGCAGAGATAAGGCATATGAGCAGTTCTTC
. | TRBJ1-6 | TRBV12-5 | . | CASVASDGVNSPLHF | TGTGCTAGTGTCGCCTCGGACGGCGTAAATTCACCCCTCCACTTT
. | TRBJ1-2 | TRBV2 | . | CASMGRVNYGYTF | TGTGCCAGCATGGGCAGGGTTAACTATGGCTACACCTTC
TRBD2 | TRBJ2-4 | TRBV4-1 | . | CASSFGLAGDKNIQYF | TGCGCCAGCAGCTTTGGACTAGCGGGAGACAAAAACATTCAGTACTTC
TRBD1 | TRBJ2-3 | TRBV7-9 | . | CASSGTGVLDTQYF | TGTGCCAGTTCCGGGACAGGGGTCTTAGATACGCAGTATTTT